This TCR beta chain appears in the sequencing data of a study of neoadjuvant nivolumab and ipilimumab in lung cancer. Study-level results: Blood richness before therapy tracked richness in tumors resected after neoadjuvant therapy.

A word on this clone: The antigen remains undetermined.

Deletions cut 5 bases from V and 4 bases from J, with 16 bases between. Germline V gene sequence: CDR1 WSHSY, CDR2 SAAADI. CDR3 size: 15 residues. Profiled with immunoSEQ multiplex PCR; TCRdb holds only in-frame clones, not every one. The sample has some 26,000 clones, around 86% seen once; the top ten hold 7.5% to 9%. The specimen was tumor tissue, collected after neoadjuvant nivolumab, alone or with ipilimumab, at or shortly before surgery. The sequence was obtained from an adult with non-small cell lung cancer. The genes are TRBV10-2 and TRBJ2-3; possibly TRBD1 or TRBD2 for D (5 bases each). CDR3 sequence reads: CASSFAGTGADTQYF. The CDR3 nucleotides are TGCGCCAGCAGTTTCGCCGGGACCGGGGCAGATACGCAGTATTTT.